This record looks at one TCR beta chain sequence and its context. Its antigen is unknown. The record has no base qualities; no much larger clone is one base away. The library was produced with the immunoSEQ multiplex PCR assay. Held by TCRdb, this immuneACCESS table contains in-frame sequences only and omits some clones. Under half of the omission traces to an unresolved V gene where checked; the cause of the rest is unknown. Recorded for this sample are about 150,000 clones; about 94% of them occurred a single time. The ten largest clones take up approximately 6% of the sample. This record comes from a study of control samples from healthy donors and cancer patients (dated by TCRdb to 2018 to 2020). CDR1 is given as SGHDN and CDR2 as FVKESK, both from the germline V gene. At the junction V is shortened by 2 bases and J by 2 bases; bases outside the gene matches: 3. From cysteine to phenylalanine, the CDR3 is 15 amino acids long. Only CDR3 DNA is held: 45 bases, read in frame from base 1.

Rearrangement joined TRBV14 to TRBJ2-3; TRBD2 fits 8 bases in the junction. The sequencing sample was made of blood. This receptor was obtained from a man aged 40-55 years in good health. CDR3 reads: CASSQWRGDTDTQYF. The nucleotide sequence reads TGTGCCAGCAGCCAATGGCGGGGGGACACAGATACGCAGTATTTT. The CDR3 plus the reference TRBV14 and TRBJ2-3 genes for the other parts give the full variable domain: EAGVTQFPSHSVIEKGQTVTLRCDPISGHDNLYWYRRVMGKEIKFLLHFVKESKQDESGMPNNRFLAERTGGTYSTLKVQPAELEDSGVYFCASSQWRGDTDTQYFGPGTRLTVL.